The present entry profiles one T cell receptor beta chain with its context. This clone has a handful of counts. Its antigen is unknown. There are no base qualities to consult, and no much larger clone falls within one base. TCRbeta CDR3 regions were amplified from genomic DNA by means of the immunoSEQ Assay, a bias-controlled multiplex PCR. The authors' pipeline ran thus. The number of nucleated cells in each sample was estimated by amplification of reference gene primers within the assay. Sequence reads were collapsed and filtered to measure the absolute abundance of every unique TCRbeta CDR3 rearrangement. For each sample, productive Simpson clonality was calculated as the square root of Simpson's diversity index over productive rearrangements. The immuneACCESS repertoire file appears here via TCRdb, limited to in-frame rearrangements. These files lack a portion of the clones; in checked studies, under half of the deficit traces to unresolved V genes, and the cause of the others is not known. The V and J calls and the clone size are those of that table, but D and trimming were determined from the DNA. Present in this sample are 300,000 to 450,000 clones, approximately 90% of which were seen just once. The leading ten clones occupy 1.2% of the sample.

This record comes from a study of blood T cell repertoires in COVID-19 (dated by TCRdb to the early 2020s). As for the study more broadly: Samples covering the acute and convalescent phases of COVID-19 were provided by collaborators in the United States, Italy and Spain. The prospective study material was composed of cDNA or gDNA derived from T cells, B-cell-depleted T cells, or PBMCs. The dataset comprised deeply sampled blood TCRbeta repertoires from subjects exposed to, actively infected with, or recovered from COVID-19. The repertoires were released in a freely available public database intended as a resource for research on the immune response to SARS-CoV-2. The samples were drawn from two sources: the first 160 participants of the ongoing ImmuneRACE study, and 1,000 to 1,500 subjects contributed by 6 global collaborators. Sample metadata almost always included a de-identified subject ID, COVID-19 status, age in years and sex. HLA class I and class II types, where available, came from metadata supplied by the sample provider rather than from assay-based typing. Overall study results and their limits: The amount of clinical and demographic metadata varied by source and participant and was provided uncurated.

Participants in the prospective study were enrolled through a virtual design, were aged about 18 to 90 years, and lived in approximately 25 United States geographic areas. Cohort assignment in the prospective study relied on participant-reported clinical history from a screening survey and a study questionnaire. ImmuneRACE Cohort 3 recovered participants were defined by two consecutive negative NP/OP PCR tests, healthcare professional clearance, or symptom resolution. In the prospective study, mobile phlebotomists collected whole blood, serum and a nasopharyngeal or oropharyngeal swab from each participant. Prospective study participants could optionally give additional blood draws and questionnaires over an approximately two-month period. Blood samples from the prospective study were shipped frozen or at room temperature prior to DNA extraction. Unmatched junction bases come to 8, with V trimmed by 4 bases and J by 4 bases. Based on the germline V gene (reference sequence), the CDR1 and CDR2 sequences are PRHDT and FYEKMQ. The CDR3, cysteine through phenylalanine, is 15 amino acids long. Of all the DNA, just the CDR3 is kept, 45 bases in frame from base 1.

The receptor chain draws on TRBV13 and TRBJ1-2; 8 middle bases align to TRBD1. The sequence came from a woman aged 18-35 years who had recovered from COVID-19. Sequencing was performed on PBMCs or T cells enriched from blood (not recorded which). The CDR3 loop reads CASSSRDRHVYGYTF. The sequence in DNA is TGTGCCAGCAGCTCCCGGGACAGGCACGTCTATGGCTACACCTTC.